The clone carrying this T cell receptor beta chain was detected many times. Its matching antigen is unknown. Busulfan-fludarabine conditioning, marrow transplant, and cyclophosphamide on days +3 and +4 were administered. The data were produced by immunoSEQ multiplex PCR, yet TCRdb's version contains in-frame clones alone and is incomplete. The sample holds roughly 4,000 clones, and no clone turns up only once. The sample originates from a study of T cells after posttransplantation cyclophosphamide. Findings and limits, study-wide: Later post-transplant blood repertoires were often dominated by donor CD8+ memory clones. After PTCy, TRB diversity resembled that of CNI/methotrexate controls.

V lost 6 bases and J lost 8; bases outside the gene matches: 6. In germline, CDR1 is MNHEY, CDR2 SMNVEV (reference sequence). The CDR3 is made up of 14 amino acids. The TCR was taken from a female patient aged 18-30 years who received an allogeneic stem cell transplant from an unrelated donor, was CMV-positive, and had acute GVHD only. These T cells may partly come from the graft donor. This material consisted of PBMCs, taken after allogeneic stem cell transplant with posttransplant cyclophosphamide. The chain joins TRBV27 to TRBJ1-4; TRBD1 aligns across 10 bases. CDR3 sequence (DNA): TGTGCCAGCAGGGGTGGGACAGGGGTAGAAAAACTGTTTTTT. This encodes CASRGGTGVEKLFF.